A single sample gave rise to the 8 T cell receptor beta chains below, sequenced in a study of metastatic and nonmetastatic thyroid tumors. MiXCR was used by TCRdb to re-call the PCR reads. This table holds about 85,000 clones, 8.6% found once. Each patient came to thyroid surgery without any prior treatment (of any kind). Sequenced: blood. The receptors originated from a female donor with papillary thyroid cancer or a benign thyroid nodule (not recorded which). Some clones in this sample may be carry-over from other donors' samples.

In its sample, this clone was seen many times. The chain couples TRBV5-1 to TRBJ2-3; 7 nucleotides line up with TRBD2. The CDR3 extends over 15 amino acids. Germline CDR1 and CDR2: SGHRS and YFSETQ. The V gene end was trimmed by 4 bases and the J gene end by 6 bases; junction bases not matched to a gene: 11. The CDR3 DNA sequence: TGCGCCAGCAGCGTCGGGACTACCTTTTGGGATACGCAGTATTTT. This gives the protein CASSVGTTFWDTQYF.

The sample holds many counts of this clone. The chain has TRBV7-9 and TRBJ1-4, with TRBD1 matching over 9 bases. CDR1 is SEHNR, CDR2 FQNEAQ, per germline (reference sequence). The CDR3 has 15 residues. V trimming: 3 bases; J trimming: 3 bases; junction bases outside the gene matches: 2. In DNA, the CDR3 is TGTGCCAGCAGCTTCGACAGGGGGGCTAATGAAAAACTGTTTTTT. Its protein is CASSFDRGANEKLFF.

The table lists this clone with a few counts. The chain uses TRBV7-9 and TRBJ2-3, with 11 nucleotides matching TRBD2. CDR3 size: 15 residues. With 4 bases clipped from V and 2 bases from J, the junction kept 2 bases outside the gene matches. Germline loops: CDR1 SEHNR, CDR2 FQNEAQ (reference sequence). The CDR3 here is CASSYSGGATDTQYF. The CDR3, as DNA: TGTGCCAGCAGCTATAGCGGGGGGGCCACAGATACGCAGTATTTT.

This clone was observed many times. The V gene is TRBV2, the J gene TRBJ2-1, with 10 bases fitting TRBD2. V lost 1 base, J lost 4 bases, and 4 bases stayed unmatched. Germline assignment: CDR1 SNHLY and CDR2 FYNNEI. This CDR3 comprises 16 residues. The CDR3, as DNA: TGTGCCAGCAGTGAAGGGCTAGCGGGGGCATACAATGAGCAGTTCTTC. This sequence encodes CASSEGLAGAYNEQFF.

This clone was seen many times. The chain carries TRBV3-1 and TRBJ1-2, with D unclear. Germline V lookup: CDR1 LGHDT, CDR2 YNNKEL (reference sequence). The CDR3 extends over 14 amino acids. Trimming removed 4 bases at V and 0 bases at J, with 9 bases between. The CDR3 reads CASSLLLTNYGYTF. Written as DNA, the CDR3 is TGTGCCAGCAGCCTGTTGCTTACTAACTATGGCTACACCTTC.

This clone was seen repeatedly, ten times or more. This chain connects TRBV3-1 to TRBJ2-7; TRBD2 matches at 9 bases. CDR3 length equals 16 residues. CDR1 is LGHDT and CDR2 is YNNKEL in the germline V gene (reference sequence). The ends lost 1 base at V and 7 bases at J; junction bases unmatched: 11. CDR3 sequence: CASSQGGSSGAREQYF. The CDR3 DNA sequence: TGTGCCAGCAGCCAAGGGGGGTCTAGCGGGGCTAGGGAGCAGTACTTC.

This clone was seen repeatedly, ten times or more. The same CDR3 is also encoded by other DNA sequences in this sample. The genes are TRBV15 and TRBJ2-4; tentative D call: TRBD1 (6 bases). CDR3 length: 15 residues. The V and J ends lost 3 bases and 3 bases respectively, with 12 bases between them. Germline V gene sequence: CDR1 LNHNV, CDR2 YYDKDF (reference sequence). The CDR3 region is CATSSITGIKNIQYF. The CDR3, as DNA: TGTGCCACCAGCAGTATCACAGGGATCAAAAACATTCAGTACTTC. Filled out from reference TRBV15 and TRBJ2-4, the complete variable domain reads DAMVIQNPRYQVTQFGKPVTLSCSQTLNHNVMYWYQQKSSQAPKLLFHYYDKDFNNEADTPDNFQSRRPNTSFCFLDIRSPGLGDTAMYLCATSSITGIKNIQYFGAGTRLSVL.

This clone occurred a few times. Given a much more abundant clone one base away, this may be a read error. V usage is TRBV19 and J usage is TRBJ1-2, with 8 nucleotides matching TRBD1. J lost 8 bases, V lost 4 bases, and 9 bases had no gene match. Germline CDR1 reads LNHDA; CDR2 reads SQIVND (reference sequence). CDR3 size: 14 residues. CDR3 sequence (DNA): TGTGCCAGTAGTACCTACAGGGGGTCGAGCGGCTACACCTTC. Protein: CASSTYRGSSGYTF.